This T cell receptor beta chain was identified during a study of post-analysis software for immune sequencing data. Across the study: The study covered relapsing-remitting, secondary progressive and progressive-relapsing courses of multiple sclerosis.

On this clonotype: Its antigen is currently unknown.

Study-level points and caveats: Diversity measured as normalized Chao1 was significantly lower in multiple sclerosis patients than in controls. TRBV segments more frequent in patients than in controls numbered a few and included TRBV5-6, TRBV5-1 and TRBV20-1.

Trimming removed 0 bases at V and 1 base at J, with 8 bases between. Germline V lookup: CDR1 SGHRS, CDR2 YFSETQ. This CDR3 has 15 residues. Built from TCR beta cDNA, the libraries had unique molecular identifiers in them. MiXCR, run by TCRdb on the PCR reads, gives a single entry per CDR3 protein. The table records about 820,000 distinct CDR3 sequences, roughly 50% of them present only once. The material sequenced was blood. The source is a girl aged 10-17 years with multiple sclerosis. V and J are TRBV5-1 and TRBJ2-4; D is unresolved. This CDR3 is CASSLAQSAKNIQYF. For the CDR3, the DNA is TGCGCCAGCAGCTTGGCCCAGTCGGCCAAAAACATTCAGTACTTC.